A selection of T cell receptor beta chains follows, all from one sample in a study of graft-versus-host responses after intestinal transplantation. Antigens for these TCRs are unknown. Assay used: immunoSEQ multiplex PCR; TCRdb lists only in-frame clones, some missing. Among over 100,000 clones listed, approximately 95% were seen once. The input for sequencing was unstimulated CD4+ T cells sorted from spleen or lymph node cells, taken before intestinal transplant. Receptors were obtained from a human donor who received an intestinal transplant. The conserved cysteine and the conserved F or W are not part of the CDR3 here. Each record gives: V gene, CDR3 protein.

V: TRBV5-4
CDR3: ASSLNRNEQF

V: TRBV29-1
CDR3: SVENRENEAF

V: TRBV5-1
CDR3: ASSLGQVSNEKLF

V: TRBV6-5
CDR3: ASTGSTRNTIY

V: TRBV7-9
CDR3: ASSLLPDGAYEQY

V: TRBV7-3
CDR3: ASSLMVLSANEQF

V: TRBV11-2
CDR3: ASSKLSMSSYEQY

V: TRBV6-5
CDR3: ASSGVGGPRNEQF

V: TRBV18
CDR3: ASSPRQQRITSDTQY

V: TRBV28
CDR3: ASSSPGLAGRGSYEQY

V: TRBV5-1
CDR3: ASSFSAGGDYEQY